These T cell receptor beta chains were read from a single sample in a study of identical twins. MiXCR was run by TCRdb on the 5' RACE reads, yielding one entry per CDR3 protein. Of approximately 670,000 distinct CDR3 sequences in the sample, 5.5% to 6.5% are singletons; the top ten hold roughly 1.8%. Sequenced material: naive T cells sorted from blood. The receptors were sampled from a man aged 18 to 29 in good health. Both conserved end residues are part of each CDR3. A D gene is named only where the DNA matches it firmly. Some rows mark clone size as missing; the rest say once, few, many or name a class of expanded clone.

CDR3 DNA: TGTGCCAGCAGTGGAGACAACCAAGAGACCCAGTACTTC; CDR3 protein: CASSGDNQETQYF; clone size: many; V gene: TRBV12-3/TRBV12-4; J gene: TRBJ2-5; D gene: NA
CDR3 DNA: TGCAGTGCTAGAGACCCTAGCGGGTCACAGTTCTTC; CDR3 protein: CSARDPSGSQFF; clone size: many; V gene: TRBV20-1; J gene: TRBJ2-1; D gene: TRBD2
CDR3 DNA: TGTGCCAGCAGCGGGATACAGGGGACCGAGGAGCCCCAGCATTTT; CDR3 protein: CASSGIQGTEEPQHF; clone size: NA; V gene: TRBV7-9; J gene: TRBJ1-5; D gene: TRBD1
CDR3 DNA: TGCAGCGTTGATGTTGGGACAGGGACTGGAAACACCATATATTTT; CDR3 protein: CSVDVGTGTGNTIYF; clone size: NA; V gene: TRBV29-1; J gene: TRBJ1-3; D gene: TRBD1
CDR3 DNA: TGTGCCAGCAGTTTTAAGCGGGTGGGGACCGGGGAGCTGTTTTTT; CDR3 protein: CASSFKRVGTGELFF; clone size: many; V gene: TRBV12-3/TRBV12-4; J gene: TRBJ2-2; D gene: NA
CDR3 DNA: TGTGCCAGCAGTTACTCGTCAGGGCGGCTTCAGTACTTC; CDR3 protein: CASSYSSGRLQYF; clone size: NA; V gene: TRBV6-5; J gene: TRBJ2-5; D gene: NA
CDR3 DNA: TGTGCCAGCAGCGTGGGACAGACCGGGGAGCTGTTTTTT; CDR3 protein: CASSVGQTGELFF; clone size: NA; V gene: TRBV9; J gene: TRBJ2-2; D gene: TRBD1
CDR3 DNA: TGTGCCACCGTTGCTGGGAGTCAGCCCCAGCATTTT; CDR3 protein: CATVAGSQPQHF; clone size: few; V gene: TRBV6-1; J gene: TRBJ1-5; D gene: NA
CDR3 DNA: TGTGCCAGCTCCATAAAACAGGGTCGGGAGCAGTTCTTC; CDR3 protein: CASSIKQGREQFF; clone size: few; V gene: TRBV18; J gene: TRBJ2-1; D gene: NA
CDR3 DNA: TGTGCCAGCAGTTTTGCGCTAACCGGGGAGCTGTTTTTT; CDR3 protein: CASSFALTGELFF; clone size: many; V gene: TRBV12-3/TRBV12-4; J gene: TRBJ2-2; D gene: NA
CDR3 DNA: TGCGCCAGCAGCTCTCGGACTAGCGGGAGGCCGAGGGCCGGGGAGCTGTTTTTT; CDR3 protein: CASSSRTSGRPRAGELFF; clone size: NA; V gene: TRBV5-1; J gene: TRBJ2-2; D gene: TRBD2
CDR3 DNA: TGTGCCAGCAGCTTCAGCGGGAGTATGAATGAGCAGTTCTTC; CDR3 protein: CASSFSGSMNEQFF; clone size: many; V gene: TRBV7-9; J gene: TRBJ2-1; D gene: TRBD2
CDR3 DNA: TGTGCCACCAGTGATTTTGGGGGGAGGGATGAGCAGTTCTTC; CDR3 protein: CATSDFGGRDEQFF; clone size: many; V gene: TRBV24-1; J gene: TRBJ2-1; D gene: TRBD2
CDR3 DNA: TGCAGTGCAGGGGGGGCTGGAAACACCATATATTTT; CDR3 protein: CSAGGAGNTIYF; clone size: NA; V gene: TRBV20-1; J gene: TRBJ1-3; D gene: NA
CDR3 DNA: TGTGCCAGCAGTTTACCTCCTACTAGCGGGAGGGGCATCATCGATGAGCAGTTCTTC; CDR3 protein: CASSLPPTSGRGIIDEQFF; clone size: many; V gene: TRBV12-3/TRBV12-4; J gene: TRBJ2-1; D gene: TRBD2
CDR3 DNA: TGTGCCAGCAGTCAGCGACTAGCGGGAGGCCCAACAAGGGAGACCCAGTACTTC; CDR3 protein: CASSQRLAGGPTRETQYF; clone size: NA; V gene: TRBV12-3/TRBV12-4; J gene: TRBJ2-5; D gene: TRBD2
CDR3 DNA: TGTGCCAGCAGTTTGGACGTGGGAAACACCATATATTTT; CDR3 protein: CASSLDVGNTIYF; clone size: many; V gene: TRBV12-3/TRBV12-4; J gene: TRBJ1-3; D gene: NA
CDR3 DNA: TGCAGTGCTAGGGACCTATTAGTTCTAGCCAAAAACATTCAGTACTTC; CDR3 protein: CSARDLLVLAKNIQYF; clone size: few; V gene: TRBV20-1; J gene: TRBJ2-4; D gene: NA
CDR3 DNA: TGTGCCAGCAGGTCCGGGGGCCCCGGAAACATTCAGTACTTC; CDR3 protein: CASRSGGPGNIQYF; clone size: NA; V gene: TRBV11-2; J gene: TRBJ2-4; D gene: NA
CDR3 DNA: TGCAGCGGGGCAGGTGTTCAGACTGAAGCTTTCTTT; CDR3 protein: CSGAGVQTEAFF; clone size: many; V gene: TRBV29-1; J gene: TRBJ1-1; D gene: NA
CDR3 DNA: TGTGCCAGCAGAAGCCGGGAACCCCTGGGCGAGCAGTACTTC; CDR3 protein: CASRSREPLGEQYF; clone size: many; V gene: TRBV6-1; J gene: TRBJ2-7; D gene: NA
CDR3 DNA: TGTGCCAGCCCCCCCGGGACTAGCCGAATTGAGCAGTTCTTC; CDR3 protein: CASPPGTSRIEQFF; clone size: many; V gene: TRBV7-9; J gene: TRBJ2-1; D gene: TRBD2
CDR3 DNA: TGTGCCAGCAGCCAAGATAATGGAGTCGAGCAGTTCTTC; CDR3 protein: CASSQDNGVEQFF; clone size: NA; V gene: TRBV4-2; J gene: TRBJ2-1; D gene: NA
CDR3 DNA: TGTGCCACCAGTGATTACGGGACAGGCTACAATGAGCAGTTCTTC; CDR3 protein: CATSDYGTGYNEQFF; clone size: many; V gene: TRBV24-1; J gene: TRBJ2-1; D gene: TRBD1
CDR3 DNA: TGCGCCAGCAGCTTGGACAGGGCCGTTCAGTACTTC; CDR3 protein: CASSLDRAVQYF; clone size: few; V gene: TRBV5-1; J gene: TRBJ2-4; D gene: NA
CDR3 DNA: TGCGCCAGCGGCGGGAGTGTAGATACGCAGTATTTT; CDR3 protein: CASGGSVDTQYF; clone size: many; V gene: TRBV4-1; J gene: TRBJ2-3; D gene: TRBD2
CDR3 DNA: TGCAGCGTGGTCCGGGACAGGGGGAACACCGGGGAGCTGTTTTTT; CDR3 protein: CSVVRDRGNTGELFF; clone size: many; V gene: TRBV29-1; J gene: TRBJ2-2; D gene: TRBD1
CDR3 DNA: TGTGCCAGCAGTCTGGCTGGGTTTAGCACAGATACGCAGTATTTT; CDR3 protein: CASSLAGFSTDTQYF; clone size: few; V gene: TRBV12-3/TRBV12-4; J gene: TRBJ2-3; D gene: NA
CDR3 DNA: TGTGCCAGCAGCTCAAGTGATGCCCCGGGACTGGGACCCTCAGAGACCCAGTACTTC; CDR3 protein: CASSSSDAPGLGPSETQYF; clone size: NA; V gene: TRBV7-8; J gene: TRBJ2-5; D gene: NA
CDR3 DNA: TGTGCCAGCAGACAGGGCCAAGAGACCCAGTACTTC; CDR3 protein: CASRQGQETQYF; clone size: many; V gene: TRBV28; J gene: TRBJ2-5; D gene: NA
CDR3 DNA: TGTGCCAGTAGTATAGGGACAGGGACTGAAGCTTTCTTT; CDR3 protein: CASSIGTGTEAFF; clone size: few; V gene: TRBV19; J gene: TRBJ1-1; D gene: TRBD1
CDR3 DNA: TGTGCCAGCAGGCCGGACCGGAATGAGCAGTTCTTC; CDR3 protein: CASRPDRNEQFF; clone size: many; V gene: TRBV12-3/TRBV12-4; J gene: TRBJ2-1; D gene: NA
CDR3 DNA: TGCAGTGCTAGAGATCGACCGGGACTAGCGGGCTCCTACGAGCAGTACTTC; CDR3 protein: CSARDRPGLAGSYEQYF; clone size: NA; V gene: TRBV20-1; J gene: TRBJ2-7; D gene: TRBD2
CDR3 DNA: TGTGCCAGCAGTGCGAAGGGGGACCTTAGCAATCAGCCCCAGCATTTT; CDR3 protein: CASSAKGDLSNQPQHF; clone size: many; V gene: TRBV12-3/TRBV12-4; J gene: TRBJ1-5; D gene: NA
CDR3 DNA: TGTGCCAGCAGTTTGGGGTCTAGCGGGACTGAGACCCAGTACTTC; CDR3 protein: CASSLGSSGTETQYF; clone size: many; V gene: TRBV12-3/TRBV12-4; J gene: TRBJ2-5; D gene: TRBD2
CDR3 DNA: TGTGCCAGCAGCCTCCAGGAACCCTCCTACAATGAGCAGTTCTTC; CDR3 protein: CASSLQEPSYNEQFF; clone size: few; V gene: TRBV7-6; J gene: TRBJ2-1; D gene: NA
CDR3 DNA: TGCAGTTGGACAGCCTCTGGAAACACCATATATTTT; CDR3 protein: CSWTASGNTIYF; clone size: many; V gene: TRBV20-1; J gene: TRBJ1-3; D gene: NA
CDR3 DNA: TGCAGCGTTACCCACACAGGGGGCGAAGCTTTCTTT; CDR3 protein: CSVTHTGGEAFF; clone size: many; V gene: TRBV29-1; J gene: TRBJ1-1; D gene: TRBD1
CDR3 DNA: TGTGCCAGCACCCAGACTAGCGGGAGGGCCACCTACAATGAGCAGTTCTTC; CDR3 protein: CASTQTSGRATYNEQFF; clone size: many; V gene: TRBV6-1; J gene: TRBJ2-1; D gene: TRBD2
CDR3 DNA: TGCAGTGCTAGAGACACCGAGCGGTTGACCTACAATGAGCAGTTCTTC; CDR3 protein: CSARDTERLTYNEQFF; clone size: few; V gene: TRBV20-1; J gene: TRBJ2-1; D gene: NA
CDR3 DNA: TGCAGTGCTAGAAACAGGGGGCGGAGGGACACCGGGGAGCTGTTTTTT; CDR3 protein: CSARNRGRRDTGELFF; clone size: many; V gene: TRBV20-1; J gene: TRBJ2-2; D gene: TRBD1
CDR3 DNA: TGTGCCAGCAGTATGACAGGATCTGAAGCTTTCTTT; CDR3 protein: CASSMTGSEAFF; clone size: few; V gene: TRBV27; J gene: TRBJ1-1; D gene: NA
CDR3 DNA: TGTGCCACCAGTGATTCCCGAAGGGGACTAGTTCCTACCGGGGAGCTGTTTTTT; CDR3 protein: CATSDSRRGLVPTGELFF; clone size: few; V gene: TRBV24-1; J gene: TRBJ2-2; D gene: TRBD2
CDR3 DNA: TGCAGCGTTGAAGCGATCGGGGCCCAGTACTTC; CDR3 protein: CSVEAIGAQYF; clone size: NA; V gene: TRBV29-1; J gene: TRBJ2-5; D gene: NA
CDR3 DNA: TGTGCCAGCAGCCGCGTACCTCGACAGGGGCTGTACTTC; CDR3 protein: CASSRVPRQGLYF; clone size: few; V gene: TRBV2; J gene: TRBJ2-7; D gene: TRBD1
CDR3 DNA: TGTGCCAGCGGGCCTAGTTTTTTTGCCGAGCAGTACTTC; CDR3 protein: CASGPSFFAEQYF; clone size: NA; V gene: TRBV5-6; J gene: TRBJ2-7; D gene: NA
CDR3 DNA: TGTGCCAGCAGGGTCGGACAGGGTAATGAAAAACTGTTTTTT; CDR3 protein: CASRVGQGNEKLFF; clone size: many; V gene: TRBV12-3/TRBV12-4; J gene: TRBJ1-4; D gene: TRBD1
CDR3 DNA: TGTGCCACCAGCAGAGTTAGTTCTGAGACCCAGTACTTC; CDR3 protein: CATSRVSSETQYF; clone size: few; V gene: TRBV15; J gene: TRBJ2-5; D gene: NA
CDR3 DNA: TGTGCCAGCAGTTTACTCGCCGTGGGACAGGGAACCTACGAGCAGTACTTC; CDR3 protein: CASSLLAVGQGTYEQYF; clone size: NA; V gene: TRBV27; J gene: TRBJ2-7; D gene: TRBD1